Listed below are T cell receptor beta chains from one sample, sequenced in a study of blood T cell repertoires in COVID-19. Repertoires were generated with immunoSEQ multiplex PCR, while TCRdb's copy carries only in-frame clones and drops some. Of approximately 150,000 clones listed, 80% to 90% are singletons. Sequencing was carried out using peripheral blood. These receptors all stem from a woman between 50 and 59 years old with COVID-19, enrolled during active disease. The CDR3 runs from the conserved cysteine through the conserved F or W. The order of the fields is V gene, clone size, J gene, D gene, CDR3 protein, CDR3 DNA. D genes are given only for firm matches. Size values are once, few and many counts, or a class for expanded clones, and some rows have none.

TRBV19,-,TRBJ1-5,TRBD1,CASTTTGYSNQPQHF,TGTGCCAGTACCACGACAGGGTATAGCAATCAGCCCCAGCATTTT
TRBV9,-,TRBJ2-5,TRBD2,CASSVGGTSGGAEETQYF,TGTGCCAGCAGCGTCGGCGGGACTAGCGGGGGGGCCGAGGAGACCCAGTACTTC
TRBV11-2,-,TRBJ1-4,TRBD1,CASSFGTGKVTNEKLFF,TGTGCCAGCAGTTTCGGGACAGGGAAAGTGACTAATGAAAAACTGTTTTTT
TRBV12-5,-,TRBJ1-5,TRBD1,CASGLQTGAFWSNQPQHF,TGTGCTAGTGGTTTGCAGACAGGGGCGTTCTGGAGCAATCAGCCCCAGCATTTT
TRBV6-5,-,TRBJ1-2,-,CASSSSGGFGYTF,TGTGCCAGCAGCTCATCTGGCGGGTTTGGCTACACCTTC
TRBV4-3,-,TRBJ2-2,TRBD2,CASSQEGLAGNTGELFF,TGCGCCAGCAGCCAGGAAGGACTAGCGGGGAACACCGGGGAGCTGTTTTTT
TRBV5-1,-,TRBJ1-2,-,CASSFSGTNYGYTF,TGCGCCAGCAGCTTTTCGGGTACTAACTATGGCTACACCTTC
TRBV29-1,-,TRBJ2-5,TRBD2,CSVVISGGGEETQYF,TGCAGCGTGGTTATTAGCGGGGGGGGCGAAGAGACCCAGTACTTC
TRBV7-3,-,TRBJ2-5,-,CASSPTGFPLETQYF,TGTGCCAGCAGCCCGACTGGGTTCCCGTTGGAGACCCAGTACTTC
TRBV7-9,once,TRBJ1-1,TRBD1,CASSPRDSVNTEAFF,TGTGCCAGCAGCCCCAGGGACAGCGTGAACACTGAAGCTTTCTTT
TRBV12-3/TRBV12-4,-,TRBJ1-4,-,CASSSNEKLFF,TGTGCCAGCAGTTCTAACGAAAAACTGTTTTTT
TRBV7-6,-,TRBJ2-7,-,CASSLFRGYEQYF,TGTGCCAGCAGCTTATTTCGGGGGTACGAGCAGTACTTC
TRBV11-2,-,TRBJ1-4,-,CASRDQGGKLFF,TGTGCCAGCCGAGACCAGGGAGGAAAACTGTTTTTT
TRBV5-5,-,TRBJ1-6,TRBD1,CASSSSGTGISPLHF,TGTGCCAGCAGCTCCTCCGGGACAGGGATCTCACCCCTCCACTTT
TRBV3-1/TRBV3-2,-,TRBJ2-7,-,CASRRSEGDYEQYF,TGTGCCAGCAGACGATCCGAGGGAGACTACGAGCAGTACTTC
TRBV5-4,-,TRBJ2-3,TRBD1,CASSFAGGMGDTQYF,TGTGCCAGCAGCTTCGCAGGGGGAATGGGAGATACGCAGTATTTT
TRBV7-9,-,TRBJ2-1,-,CASSLAAAGAYNEQFF,TGTGCCAGCAGCTTAGCGGCGGCGGGGGCTTACAATGAGCAGTTCTTC
TRBV11-3,-,TRBJ2-7,-,CASSLDLGAGNYEQYF,TGTGCCAGCAGCTTAGATTTGGGTGCAGGGAATTACGAGCAGTACTTC
TRBV6-1,-,TRBJ2-6,-,CASSEGGVRVRSGANVLTF,TGTGCCAGCAGTGAAGGGGGGGTAAGGGTACGCTCTGGGGCCAACGTCCTGACTTTC
TRBV30,-,TRBJ2-3,TRBD1,CAWSRDRYRDTQYF,TGTGCCTGGAGCAGGGACAGGTACAGAGATACGCAGTATTTT
TRBV19,-,TRBJ1-4,TRBD1,CASSSSGQGSEKLFF,TGTGCCAGTAGCTCAAGCGGACAGGGAAGTGAAAAACTGTTTTTT
TRBV19,-,TRBJ1-6,-,CASTIGAGQNNSPLHF,TGTGCCAGTACCATAGGAGCAGGGCAGAATAATTCACCCCTCCACTTT
TRBV6-2/TRBV6-3,-,TRBJ2-5,-,CASSSWTVETQYF,TGTGCCAGCAGCAGCTGGACAGTAGAGACCCAGTACTTC
TRBV6-1,-,TRBJ2-4,-,CASSDLGKSIQYF,TGTGCCAGCAGTGACCTGGGCAAAAGCATTCAGTACTTC
TRBV18,once,TRBJ2-2,TRBD1,CASSPTRDRYTGELFF,TGTGCCAGCTCACCAACCCGGGACAGATACACCGGGGAGCTGTTTTTT
TRBV5-6,-,TRBJ1-6,TRBD1,CASSTFRQGSYNSPLHF,TGTGCCAGCAGCACCTTCCGACAGGGGTCCTATAATTCACCCCTCCACTTT
TRBV4-1,-,TRBJ2-2,-,CASSQGAGNTGELFF,TGCGCCAGCAGCCAAGGGGCAGGAAACACCGGGGAGCTGTTTTTT
TRBV4-1,-,TRBJ1-2,TRBD1,CASSQADRGLRGYTF,TGCGCCAGCAGCCAGGCTGACAGGGGATTGAGAGGCTACACCTTC
TRBV5-8,-,TRBJ2-7,-,CASSLASYEQYF,TGTGCCAGCAGCTTGGCCAGCTACGAGCAGTACTTC
TRBV19,once,TRBJ1-5,TRBD1,CASGTGVNQPQHF,TGTGCCAGTGGGACAGGGGTGAATCAGCCCCAGCATTTT
TRBV9,-,TRBJ1-2,-,CASSPAGYGYTF,TGTGCCAGCAGCCCGGCGGGCTATGGCTACACCTTC
TRBV7-2,-,TRBJ1-1,-,CASSRREAFF,TGTGCCAGCAGCCGCCGGGAAGCTTTCTTT
TRBV4-2,-,TRBJ1-5,-,CASSQDGTGNQPQHF,TGTGCCAGCAGCCAAGATGGGACTGGCAATCAGCCCCAGCATTTT
TRBV7-3,-,TRBJ2-7,-,CASSSSEDPYEQYF,TGTGCCAGCAGCTCATCGGAGGACCCCTACGAGCAGTACTTC
TRBV6-1,once,TRBJ1-6,-,CASTSSSYNSPLHF,TGTGCCAGCACCTCGAGCTCCTATAATTCACCCCTCCACTTT
TRBV18,-,TRBJ2-7,-,CASSPDSYEQYF,TGTGCCAGCTCCCCGGACAGCTACGAGCAGTACTTC
TRBV5-1,-,TRBJ1-1,-,CASSFPGGGTEAFF,TGCGCCAGCAGCTTCCCCGGGGGGGGCACTGAAGCTTTCTTT
TRBV2,-,TRBJ1-3,-,CASSGTSSGNTIYF,TGTGCCAGCAGCGGTACGAGCTCTGGAAACACCATATATTTT
TRBV28,-,TRBJ2-7,TRBD1,CASSSRNKGQGTPYEQYF,TGTGCCAGCAGTTCCCGGAATAAGGGACAGGGGACCCCCTACGAGCAGTACTTC
TRBV30,few,TRBJ1-6,TRBD1,CAWSTTGNNSPLHF,TGTGCCTGGAGTACGACAGGGAACAATTCACCCCTCCACTTT